The T cell receptor (beta chain) described here comes from a study of CD8 T cells in Susac syndrome. CD8+ and CD4+ blood T cells underwent TCR beta sequencing. In the multiple sclerosis control group, patients were treatment-naive and had stable or active relapsing-remitting disease. Negative isolation yielded CD8+ and CD4+ T cells; FACS enriched TEMRA cells. Random hexamers were used to reverse transcribe the RNA input (roughly 0.5 to 1 ug). A multiplex approach, immunoSEQ multiplex PCR, amplified TCR beta CDR3 across 54 Vbeta and 13 Jbeta. MiXCR, applied by TCRdb to the immunoSEQ multiplex PCR reads, yields one record per CDR3 protein. Of approximately 270,000 distinct CDR3 sequences in the sample, around 93% are singletons; the top ten hold around 0.067%. The CDR3 sequence is 14 residues long. Germline CDR1 and CDR2: SGHRS and YFSETQ. The germline V and J ends were trimmed by 0 bases and 4 bases, with 10 bases remaining between them.

J is TRBJ2-5 and V is TRBV5-1; either TRBD1 or TRBD2 may supply D (5 bases each). This clonotype was sampled from a human donor with multiple sclerosis. Sequenced sample: CD4+ T cells from PBMCs. The CDR3 region has the DNA TGCGCCAGCAGCTTGGAAGGGACCCCAGAGACCCAGTACTTC. Translation gives CASSLEGTPETQYF. Full variable domain (outside the CDR3, taken from reference TRBV5-1 and TRBJ2-5): KAGVTQTPRYLIKTRGQQVTLSCSPISGHRSVSWYQQTPGQGLQFLFEYFSETQRNKGNFPGRFSGRQFSNSRSEMNVSTLELGDSALYLCASSLEGTPETQYFGPGTRLLVL.